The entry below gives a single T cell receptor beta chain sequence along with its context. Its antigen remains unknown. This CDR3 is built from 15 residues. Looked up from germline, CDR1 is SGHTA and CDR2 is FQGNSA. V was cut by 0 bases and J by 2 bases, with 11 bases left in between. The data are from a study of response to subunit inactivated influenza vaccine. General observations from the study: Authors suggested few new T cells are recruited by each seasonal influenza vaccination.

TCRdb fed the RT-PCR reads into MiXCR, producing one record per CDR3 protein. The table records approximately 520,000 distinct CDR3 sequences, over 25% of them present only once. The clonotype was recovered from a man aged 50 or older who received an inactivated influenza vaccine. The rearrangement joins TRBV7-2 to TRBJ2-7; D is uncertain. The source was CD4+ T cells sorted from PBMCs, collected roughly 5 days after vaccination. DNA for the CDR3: TGTGCCAGCAGCTTAGCGGCTCAGGAAACCTACGAGCAGTACTTC. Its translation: CASSLAAQETYEQYF.